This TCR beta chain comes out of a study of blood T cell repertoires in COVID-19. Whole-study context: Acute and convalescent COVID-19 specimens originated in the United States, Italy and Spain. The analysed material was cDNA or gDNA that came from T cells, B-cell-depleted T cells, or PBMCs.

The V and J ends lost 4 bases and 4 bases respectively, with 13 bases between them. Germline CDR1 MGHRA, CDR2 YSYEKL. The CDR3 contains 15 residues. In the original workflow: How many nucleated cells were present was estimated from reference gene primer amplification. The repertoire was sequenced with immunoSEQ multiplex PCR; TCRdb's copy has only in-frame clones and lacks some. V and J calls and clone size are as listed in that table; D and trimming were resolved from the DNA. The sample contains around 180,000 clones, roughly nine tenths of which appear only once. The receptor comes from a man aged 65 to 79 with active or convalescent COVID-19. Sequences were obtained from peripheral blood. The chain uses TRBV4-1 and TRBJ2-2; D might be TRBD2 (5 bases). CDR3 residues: CASSPGGLGTGELFF. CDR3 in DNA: TGCGCCAGCAGCCCCGGAGGCTTGGGCACCGGGGAGCTGTTTTTT.